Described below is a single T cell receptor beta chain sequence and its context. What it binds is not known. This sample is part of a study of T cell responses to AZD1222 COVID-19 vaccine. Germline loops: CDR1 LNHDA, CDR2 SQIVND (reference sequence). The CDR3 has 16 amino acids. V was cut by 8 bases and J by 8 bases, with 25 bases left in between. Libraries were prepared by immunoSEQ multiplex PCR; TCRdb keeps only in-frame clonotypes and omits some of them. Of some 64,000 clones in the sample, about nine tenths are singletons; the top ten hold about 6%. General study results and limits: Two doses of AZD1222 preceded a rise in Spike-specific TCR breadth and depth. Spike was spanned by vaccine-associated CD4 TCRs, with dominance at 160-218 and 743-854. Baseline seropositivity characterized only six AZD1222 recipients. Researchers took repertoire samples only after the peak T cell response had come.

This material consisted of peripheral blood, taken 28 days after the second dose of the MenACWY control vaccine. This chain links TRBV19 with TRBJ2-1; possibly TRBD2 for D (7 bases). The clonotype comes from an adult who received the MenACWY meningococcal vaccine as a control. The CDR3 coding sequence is TGTGCCAGTCGCTTACGGGGGGCTAGCGTCTCCGATGAGCAGTTCTTC. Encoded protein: CASRLRGASVSDEQFF.